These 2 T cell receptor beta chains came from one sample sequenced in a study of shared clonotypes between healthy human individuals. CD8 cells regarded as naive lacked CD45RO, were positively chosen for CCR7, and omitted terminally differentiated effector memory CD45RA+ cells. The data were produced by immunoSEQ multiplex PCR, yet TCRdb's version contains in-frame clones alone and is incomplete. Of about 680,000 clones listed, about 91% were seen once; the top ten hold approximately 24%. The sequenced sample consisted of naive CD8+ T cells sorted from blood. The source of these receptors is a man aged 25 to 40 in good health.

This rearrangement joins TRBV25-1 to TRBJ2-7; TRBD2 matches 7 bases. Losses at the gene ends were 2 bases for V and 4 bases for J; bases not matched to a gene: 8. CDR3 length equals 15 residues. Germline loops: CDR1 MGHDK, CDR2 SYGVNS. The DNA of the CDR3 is TGTGCCAGCAGTGAAAGGAGGCGGGGGATTTACGAGCAGTACTTC. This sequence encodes CASSERRRGIYEQYF.

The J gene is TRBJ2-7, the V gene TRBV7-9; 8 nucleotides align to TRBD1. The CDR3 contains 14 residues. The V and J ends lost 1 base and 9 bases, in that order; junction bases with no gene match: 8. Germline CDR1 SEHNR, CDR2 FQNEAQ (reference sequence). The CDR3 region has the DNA TGTGCCAGCAGCTTAGTCCTGGGACAGGTCGGGCAGTACTTC. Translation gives CASSLVLGQVGQYF. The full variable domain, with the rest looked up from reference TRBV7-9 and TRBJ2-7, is DTGVSQNPRHKITKRGQNVTFRCDPISEHNRLYWYRQTLGQGPEFLTYFQNEAQLEKSRLLSDRFSAERPKGSFSTLEIQRTEQGDSAMYLCASSLVLGQVGQYFGPGTRLTVT.